A single sample gave rise to the 12 T cell receptor beta chains below, sequenced in a study of T cell changes during pregnancy in multiple sclerosis. Generated by immunoSEQ multiplex PCR, the TCRdb table keeps only in-frame clones and is missing some. The sample contains fewer than 40,000 clones, about nine tenths of which appear only once. The sequences come from CD8+ T cells from peripheral blood mononuclear cells, collected before pregnancy. These receptors originate from a female donor with multiple sclerosis, enrolled in a pregnancy study.

This clone was detected only once. The gene calls are TRBV7-9 and TRBJ2-3, with TRBD2 identical over 8 bases. This CDR3 region has 17 residues. The germline V gene has CDR1 SEHNR and CDR2 FQNEAQ (reference sequence). Trimming took 1 base from V and 1 from J; bases not matched to a gene: 7. This CDR3 is CASSLGTSLPRTDTQYF. In nucleotides, the CDR3 is TGTGCCAGCAGCTTAGGGACTAGCCTCCCCCGCACAGATACGCAGTATTTT.

The V call is TRBV6-5, the J call TRBJ2-1, with D possibly being TRBD2 (5 bases). V dropped 2 bases and J dropped 10 bases, with 12 bases sitting between them. CDR1 and CDR2 (germline): MNHEY, SVGAGI. The CDR3 runs 13 residues. The CDR3 DNA reads as TGTGCCAGCAGTTACGTGAACGGGGAGGAGCAGTTCTTC. Its protein is CASSYVNGEEQFF.

The J gene is TRBJ2-7, the V gene TRBV7-4; 9 bases agree with TRBD1. This CDR3 has 14 amino acids. In germline, CDR1 is SGHVT, CDR2 SQSDAQ. The V and J ends lost 3 bases and 6 bases, in that order; junction bases with no gene match: 6. CDR3 residues: CASSFGTGSCEQYF. The CDR3 DNA follows: TGTGCCAGCAGCTTTGGGACAGGGAGCTGCGAGCAGTACTTC.

This chain joins TRBV15 and TRBJ2-7; 9 nucleotides match TRBD1. The CDR3 contains 12 residues. V shed 8 bases, J shed 8 bases, and the junction held 7 bases outside the gene matches. Germline V lookup: CDR1 LNHNV, CDR2 YYDKDF (reference sequence). CDR3 nucleotides: TGTGCCACCTCCGGGACAGGGTCCAAGCAGTACTTC. Its translation is CATSGTGSKQYF.

This chain connects TRBV19 to TRBJ1-2, with D unresolved. Per the germline V gene, CDR1 is LNHDA and CDR2 is SQIVND (reference sequence). This CDR3 has 11 amino acids. The V end was cut by 5 bases, the J end by 8 bases, with 9 bases between. The CDR3 here is CASSSGNGYTF. The CDR3 coding sequence is TGTGCCAGTAGTTCGGGGAACGGCTACACCTTC.

V and J are TRBV2 and TRBJ2-1; 8 nucleotides align to TRBD2. Germline V CDR1 and CDR2: SNHLY, FYNNEI. Trimming removed 0 bases from V and 8 bases from J; junction bases left unmatched: 9. The CDR3 has 16 amino acids. This chain's CDR3 is CASSEALIAGTHEQFF. The DNA of the CDR3 is TGTGCCAGCAGTGAAGCGCTGATAGCGGGAACCCATGAGCAGTTCTTC.

The chain employs TRBV4-1 and TRBJ2-7; TRBD2 matches at 8 bases. Germline V gene data show CDR1 as MGHRA and CDR2 as YSYEKL. CDR3 length equals 16 residues. With V trimmed by 4 bases and J by 0 bases, 8 bases remained unmatched. This CDR3 is CASSLPPAGDSYEQYF. As DNA, the CDR3 is TGCGCCAGCAGCCTCCCCCCAGCGGGAGACTCCTACGAGCAGTACTTC.

The V and J genes are TRBV2 and TRBJ1-5; 7 positions match TRBD1. The CDR3 covers 15 residues. Germline lookup yields CDR1 SNHLY and CDR2 FYNNEI. V was pared by 4 bases and J by 3 bases, with 6 bases of the junction left unmatched. CDR3 region: CASSAGQADNQPQHF. DNA for the CDR3: TGTGCCAGCAGTGCCGGACAGGCTGACAATCAGCCCCAGCATTTT.

The rearrangement links TRBV9 to TRBJ2-7, with 11 bases fitting TRBD2. The CDR3 runs 16 residues. V lost 2 bases to trimming and J lost 4 bases; unmatched junction nucleotides: 8. The V gene's germline CDR1 is SGDLS and CDR2 YYNGEE. In nucleotides, the CDR3 is TGTGCCAGCAGCGTTTCTGAGACTAGCGGGATATACGAGCAGTACTTC. Translated, it gives CASSVSETSGIYEQYF.

The chain recombines TRBV7-6 with TRBJ2-3; tentatively, D is TRBD2 (5 bases). The V end lost 1 base, the J end lost 0 bases, and 5 bases lay between the germline ends. CDR1 and CDR2 from the germline V gene are SGHVS and FNYEAQ. This CDR3 is built from 14 residues. The CDR3 DNA reads as TGTGCCAGCAGCTTAGGGACTAGCACAGATACGCAGTATTTT. It specifies CASSLGTSTDTQYF.

This chain connects TRBV30 to TRBJ1-2, with 9 positions matching TRBD1. Germline-derived CDR1 and CDR2 are GTSNPN and SVGIG (reference sequence). Trimming took 4 bases from V and 7 from J; bases not matched to a gene: 13. The CDR3 runs to 15 residues. The CDR3 sequence is CAWTNPGQGNRGYTF. The CDR3 DNA is TGTGCCTGGACGAATCCGGGACAGGGTAATCGTGGCTACACCTTC.

This rearrangement joins TRBV10-1 to TRBJ1-4; a possible D gene is TRBD1 (5 bases). The V end was cut by 3 bases, the J end by 8 bases, with 13 bases between. The CDR3 is 14 amino acids. Germline CDR1 is WNHNN and CDR2 is SYGVQD (reference sequence). The DNA of the CDR3 is TGCGCCAGCAGTGAAGGGCAGGGTGAAGAAAAACTGTTTTTT. Its translation: CASSEGQGEEKLFF.